The present T cell receptor beta chain was sequenced within a study of T cell changes during pregnancy in multiple sclerosis (dated by TCRdb to about 2019). About the study as a whole: The study examined how the T cell repertoire changed over the course of pregnancy in women with multiple sclerosis.

Of note for this clone: Its antigen has not been determined. No base quality values were provided; no much bigger clone lies one nucleotide off.

The CDR3, cysteine through phenylalanine, is 16 amino acids long. Only CDR3 DNA is held: 48 bases, read in frame from base 1. For CDR1 and CDR2, the germline V gene lists SGHNT and YENEEA. V gives up 5 bases and J gives up 1 base, and the segment between their germline ends measures 14 bases. The library was built by means of the immunoSEQ multiplex PCR assay. TCRdb took over this immuneACCESS table, retaining in-frame rearrangements with V and J assigned. Such tables are incomplete; in checked studies, under half of the missing clones stem from an unresolved V gene, and the remainder is unexplained. The sample profile shows about 110,000 clones; under 95% of them were found once. The leading ten clones occupy 1.5% to 2% of the sample.

The chain uses TRBV11-3 and TRBJ2-2; no D segment can be confidently identified. This sequence originates from a female donor with multiple sclerosis, enrolled in a pregnancy study. This material consisted of peripheral blood, taken before pregnancy. The bases read TGTGCCAGCAGCCCCCACGCAGGATTGAACACCGGGGAGCTGTTTTTT. This codes for CASSPHAGLNTGELFF.